The clone carrying this TCR beta chain was found a few times. Its antigen is not identified. The data were taken from a study of post-analysis software for immune sequencing data. Regarding the study as a whole: Higher frequency in patients than in controls was seen for 5 or 6 TRBV segments, with TRBV5-6, TRBV5-1 and TRBV20-1 among them.

The TCR beta cDNA libraries carried unique molecular identifiers. TCRdb re-derived calls from the PCR reads in MiXCR, one entry per CDR3 protein. The sample lists approximately 730,000 distinct CDR3 sequences, 46% seen once, with roughly 5% in the top ten. This CDR3 contains 14 residues. The germline V and J ends were trimmed by 5 bases and 5 bases, with 15 bases remaining between them. The chain couples TRBV12-3 or TRBV12-4 to TRBJ2-5, with a tentative D call TRBD1 (6 bases). The receptor was derived from a girl between 5 and 17 years old with multiple sclerosis. The sequenced sample was blood. This chain's CDR3 is CASSARGLKETQYF. CDR3 DNA sequence: TGTGCCAGCAGTGCAAGGGGGTTGAAGGAGACCCAGTACTTC.